This entry lists 16 T cell receptor beta chains sequenced from one sample in a study of T-cell reconstitution after alpha-beta-depleted transplantation in children. The library targeted TCRbeta and was prepared with unique molecular identifiers. One entry per CDR3 protein results from TCRdb running MiXCR on the PCR reads. The data show some 290,000 distinct CDR3 sequences, roughly 25% seen once. The source was PBMCs, mostly from graft donor cells, collected 180 days after TCRalphabeta/CD19-depleted stem cell transplant. The source is a male patient younger than 18 who had a stem cell transplant for acute lymphoblastic leukemia, so the T cells may come from the graft donor.

This clonotype was counted once. The rearrangement uses TRBV19 and TRBJ2-5; perhaps TRBD1 as D (6 bases). Germline values: CDR1 LNHDA, CDR2 SQIVND (reference sequence). The CDR3 is made up of 14 amino acids. Trimming left V 3 bases short and J 5 bases short, with 13 bases between. The CDR3 DNA is TGTGCCAGTAGTATCGGGGACACCTTGGAGACCCAGTACTTC. The encoded protein is CASSIGDTLETQYF.

Only a few counts were recorded for this clonotype. The genes are TRBV4-1 and TRBJ1-1; the D gene is possibly TRBD1 (5 bases). CDR1 is MGHRA and CDR2 is YSYEKL in the germline V gene. The CDR3 runs 15 residues. V was clipped by 4 bases and J by 1 base, with 13 bases between them. The CDR3 DNA reads as TGCGCCAGCAGCCTTTTGCAGGGTTGGAACACTGAAGCTTTCTTT. It translates to CASSLLQGWNTEAFF.

This clonotype appeared many times. The gene calls are TRBV10-3 and TRBJ1-1; D gene ambiguous. V was trimmed by 4 bases and J by 0 bases, leaving 9 bases between them. This CDR3 spans 14 amino acids. From germline, CDR1 is ENHRY and CDR2 SYGVKD. The CDR3 DNA reads as TGTGCCATCAGTGGCCTTCTTATGAACACTGAAGCTTTCTTT. Translated: CAISGLLMNTEAFF.

The sample holds a few counts of this clonotype. V and J are TRBV7-8 and TRBJ1-2; possibly TRBD1 for D (5 bases). This CDR3 contains 15 residues. V was cut by 5 bases and J by 0 bases, with 13 bases left in between. CDR1 and CDR2 from the germline V gene are SGHVS and FQNEAQ. CDR3 DNA sequence: TGTGCCAGCAGCGAACGGGACGGAGCTAACTATGGCTACACCTTC. It translates to CASSERDGANYGYTF.

This clonotype was seen ten or more times. V and J are TRBV5-1 and TRBJ1-1; maybe TRBD1 (5 bases). Germline loops: CDR1 SGHRS, CDR2 YFSETQ. The CDR3 spans 13 residues. V gave up 5 bases and J gave up 0 bases, with 8 bases separating them. The CDR3 loop reads CASSSGLNTEAFF. CDR3 DNA: TGCGCCAGCAGTTCAGGGCTGAACACTGAAGCTTTCTTT.

This clonotype has just a few counts. The rearrangement joins TRBV29-1 to TRBJ2-7, with 12 positions matching TRBD1. Trimming cost V 3 bases and J 4 bases; bases outside gene matches: 4. Germline assignment: CDR1 SQVTM and CDR2 ANQGSEA. The CDR3 extends over 14 amino acids. The CDR3 nucleotides are TGCAGCGTTGAGCGGGACAGGGGGCGGTACGAGCAGTACTTC. Amino acids: CSVERDRGRYEQYF.

This clonotype was observed a few times. The gene calls are TRBV5-1 and TRBJ2-7, with 8 bases aligning to TRBD2. Trimming took 7 bases from V and 2 from J; bases not matched to a gene: 8. The length of the CDR3 is 14 residues. The germline CDR1 and CDR2 sequences are SGHRS and YFSETQ. CDR3 in DNA: TGCGCCAGCTCCCAGGACGGGAGGGCCTACGAGCAGTACTTC. This gives the protein CASSQDGRAYEQYF.

This clonotype was counted only a few times. The V and J genes are TRBV6-5 and TRBJ2-7; either TRBD1 or TRBD2 may fit D (5 bases each). CDR1 is MNHEY and CDR2 is SVGAGI in the germline V gene. Deletions cut 2 bases from V and 5 bases from J, with 16 bases between. CDR3 length: 15 residues. CDR3 sequence (DNA): TGTGCCAGCAGTTACGGAGAGGGGCTAGTCCACGAGCAGTACTTC. As protein: CASSYGEGLVHEQYF.

This clonotype was seen a few times. The chain joins TRBV12-3 or TRBV12-4 to TRBJ1-1; D gene ambiguous. Trimming cost V 5 bases and J 2 bases, with 12 bases left between them. This CDR3 is 14 amino acids long. This CDR3 is CASSLDGFNTEAFF. The CDR3 nucleotides are TGTGCCAGCAGTCTTGACGGGTTTAACACTGAAGCTTTCTTT.

The chain uses TRBV14 and TRBJ2-1; maybe TRBD2 (5 bases). This CDR3 is built from 13 residues. Trimming removed 4 bases from V and 5 bases from J, with 9 bases in between. Germline-derived CDR1 and CDR2 are SGHDN and FVKESK. The CDR3 DNA reads as TGTGCCAGCAGCCTGAGGCGGGACAATGAGCAGTTCTTC. Encoded protein: CASSLRRDNEQFF.

The sample holds a few counts of this clonotype. The chain is built from TRBV7-9 and TRBJ1-1, with D unresolved. The CDR3 runs 13 residues. Trimming took off 1 base at V and 11 bases at J, with 14 bases between the two ends. The germline gives CDR1 SEHNR, CDR2 FQNEAQ (reference sequence). Here the CDR3 DNA reads TGTGCCAGCAGCTTAGTCGGCTCCCAGGAGGCTTTCTTT. Protein product: CASSLVGSQEAFF.

The chain combines TRBV13 with TRBJ2-7; 13 nucleotides align to TRBD2. This CDR3 comprises 17 residues. CDR1 and CDR2 (germline): PRHDT, FYEKMQ (reference sequence). With V trimmed by 1 base and J by 4 bases, 7 bases remained unmatched. The CDR3 sequence is CASSLAGTSGKGYEQYF. In nucleotides, the CDR3 is TGTGCCAGCAGCTTAGCGGGGACTAGCGGGAAAGGGTACGAGCAGTACTTC.

J is TRBJ1-5 and V is TRBV4-1; perhaps TRBD1 as D (6 bases). There are 18 residues in the CDR3. The germline V gene has CDR1 MGHRA and CDR2 YSYEKL. Trimming took 2 bases from V and 1 from J, leaving 18 bases between them. In nucleotides, the CDR3 is TGCGCCAGCAGCCAAATGGGGGGCGCAGGTGTCAGCAATCAGCCCCAGCATTTT. Protein sequence: CASSQMGGAGVSNQPQHF.

This clonotype occurred a few times. The V gene is TRBV7-3, the J gene TRBJ2-1; D is undetermined. The ends were cut back, 1 base at V and 4 bases at J, with 14 bases in the middle. The CDR3 has 16 residues. The V gene's germline CDR1 is SGHTA and CDR2 FQGTGA. The chain's CDR3 is CASSLRHSRVYNEQFF. The CDR3 coding sequence is TGTGCCAGCAGCTTAAGACATTCTAGGGTATACAATGAGCAGTTCTTC.

This clonotype was seen only a few times. The rearrangement joins TRBV5-1 to TRBJ2-1; TRBD2 matches at 11 bases. The J segment lost 3 bases and the V segment lost 2 bases, leaving 4 bases of the junction unmatched. Germline-derived CDR1 and CDR2 are SGHRS and YFSETQ. This CDR3 comprises 16 residues. CDR3 sequence (DNA): TGCGCCAGCAGCTTACTAGCGGGAGAACTCTACAATGAGCAGTTCTTC. Its translation: CASSLLAGELYNEQFF.

As regards this clonotype: At one of its ends the junction is not consistent with the germline gene, which may arise from a read error. CDR3 coding DNA: TGCGCCAGCAGCTGGTCGGGACAGGGTATTTTCGAAGGCGATGAAAAGCTGTTTTTT. Translated: CASSWSGQGIFEGDEKLFF. The chain links TRBV5-1 to TRBJ1-4; TRBD1 matches at 9 bases. The germline V gene has CDR1 SGHRS and CDR2 YFSETQ. This CDR3 spans 19 amino acids.